The 27 T cell receptor beta chains in this list originate from one sample, sequenced in a study of cytomegalovirus exposure and HLA in healthy donors. Primers included in the PCR were 60 Vbeta and 13 Jbeta primers. Data came from immunoSEQ multiplex PCR; TCRdb stores just in-frame clones and leaves some out. The data hold about 160,000 clones, with about four fifths observed a single time. The sequencing sample was made of PBMCs. The source of these receptors is a woman between 45 and 60 years old in good health and CMV-seronegative.

The V gene is TRBV9, the J gene TRBJ1-6; weak D call: TRBD1 (6 bases). Germline V gives CDR1 SGDLS, CDR2 YYNGEE. Trimming shortened V by 0 bases and J by 5 bases, and 6 bases separated the two germline ends. The CDR3 has 14 amino acids. For the CDR3, the DNA is TGTGCCAGCAGCGTAGAGGGGGATAATTCACCCCTCCACTTT. Amino acid sequence: CASSVEGDNSPLHF.

As for this clone: In the same sample, other DNA sequences code for this CDR3. The genes are TRBV6-1 and TRBJ1-6; 10 positions agree with TRBD1. Per germline, CDR1 MNHNS and CDR2 SASEGT. This CDR3 has 14 residues. Trimming at V came to 6 bases and at J to 8 bases, leaving 4 bases not matched to a gene. CDR3 coding DNA: TGTGCCAGCAGCGAGGGACAGGGGTATTCACCCCTCCACTTT. Translation gives CASSEGQGYSPLHF.

V gene TRBV5-1 combines with J gene TRBJ1-6; D is ambiguous. The V end lost 6 bases, the J end lost 7 bases, and 8 bases lay between the germline ends. The CDR3 covers 12 residues. Germline loops: CDR1 SGHRS, CDR2 YFSETQ. The CDR3 sequence is CASKEGNSPLHF. CDR3 coding DNA: TGCGCCAGCAAGGAGGGAAATTCACCCCTCCACTTT. The full variable domain, in which reference TRBV5-1 and TRBJ1-6 provide the parts outside the CDR3, is KAGVTQTPRYLIKTRGQQVTLSCSPISGHRSVSWYQQTPGQGLQFLFEYFSETQRNKGNFPGRFSGRQFSNSRSEMNVSTLELGDSALYLCASKEGNSPLHFGNGTRLTVT.

A few counts support this clone. CDR3 DNA sequence: TGCGCCAGCAGCTTGAATCCGAACAGGAACACTGAAGCTTTCTTT. The encoded protein is CASSLNPNRNTEAFF. The chain joins TRBV5-1 to TRBJ1-1; D unclear. This CDR3 region has 15 residues. Trimming left V 1 base short and J 1 base short, with 11 bases between. Germline V gene lookup returns CDR1 SGHRS and CDR2 YFSETQ.

Only a few counts were recorded for this clone. The CDR3 sequence is CASSPAPGENTGELFF. The CDR3 bases are TGTGCCAGCTCACCGGCACCCGGGGAGAACACCGGGGAGCTGTTTTTT. The chain couples TRBV18 to TRBJ2-2, with D possibly matching TRBD2 (5 bases). This CDR3 is 16 amino acids long. The germline V and J ends were trimmed by 3 bases and 1 base, with 12 bases remaining between them. Germline lookup yields CDR1 KGHSH and CDR2 LQKENI.

The rearrangement uses TRBV14 and TRBJ2-1; D is possibly TRBD2 (6 bases). V dropped 1 base and J dropped 4 bases, with 14 bases sitting between them. From germline, CDR1 is SGHDN and CDR2 FVKESK. The CDR3 is 16 residues long. The CDR3 sequence is CASSQGGTGRYNEQFF. The CDR3 nucleotides are TGTGCCAGCAGCCAAGGTGGAACCGGGAGATACAATGAGCAGTTCTTC. Full variable domain (rest looked up from reference TRBV14 and TRBJ2-1): EAGVTQFPSHSVIEKGQTVTLRCDPISGHDNLYWYRRVMGKEIKFLLHFVKESKQDESGMPNNRFLAERTGGTYSTLKVQPAELEDSGVYFCASSQGGTGRYNEQFFGPGTRLTVL.

In its sample, this clone was seen once. The V call is TRBV7-2, the J call TRBJ1-3; maybe TRBD1 (5 bases). CDR3 length: 15 residues. Trimming cost V 1 base and J 4 bases, with 11 bases left between them. Per germline, CDR1 SGHTA and CDR2 FQGNSA. CDR3 nucleotide sequence: TGTGCCAGCAGCTTAGGACCAGGGCCCGGAAACACCATATATTTT. Translated, it gives CASSLGPGPGNTIYF.

The chain employs TRBV30 and TRBJ2-2; 7 nucleotides agree with TRBD2. V shed 3 bases and J 6 bases; nucleotides not matched to a gene: 10. This CDR3 has 15 residues. CDR1 and CDR2 from the germline V gene are GTSNPN and SVGIG (reference sequence). The CDR3 DNA is TGTGCCTGGAGCCTTGGCGGGAGTCGTTCCGGGGAGCTGTTTTTT. It yields the protein CAWSLGGSRSGELFF.

The CDR3 nucleotides read TGTGCCAGCAGTTTAGAGGGGACAGTTACTGAAGCTTTCTTT. This codes for CASSLEGTVTEAFF. The V and J genes are TRBV28 and TRBJ1-1; 7 positions agree with TRBD1. CDR3 size: 14 residues. Germline V gene sequence: CDR1 MDHEN, CDR2 SYDVKM. The junction had 5 bases not matched to a gene; V was cut back by 2 bases and J by 5 bases. The full variable domain, rest sourced from reference TRBV28 and TRBJ1-1, is DVKVTQSSRYLVKRTGEKVFLECVQDMDHENMFWYRQDPGLGLRLIYFSYDVKMKEKGDIPEGYSVSREKKERFSLILESASTNQTSMYLCASSLEGTVTEAFFGQGTRLTVV.

This chain uses TRBV11-3 with TRBJ2-7; 10 bases align to TRBD1. Germline CDR1 is SGHNT and CDR2 is YENEEA. V dropped 5 bases and J dropped 6; count of bases not matched to a gene: 4. The CDR3 contains 13 residues. Written as DNA, the CDR3 is TGTGCCAGCAGCCCGGGACAGGGGACCGAGCAGTACTTC. Residues: CASSPGQGTEQYF.

This chain links TRBV28 with TRBJ2-7; TRBD1 matches 10 bases. After removal of 6 bases from V and 2 bases from J, the junction contained 7 bases not matched to a gene. This CDR3 is built from 15 residues. CDR1 and CDR2 (germline): MDHEN, SYDVKM. The chain's CDR3 is CASSTDRGPPYEQYF. The CDR3 DNA is TGTGCCAGCAGCACAGACAGGGGGCCTCCCTACGAGCAGTACTTC.

DNA of the CDR3: TGTGCCAGCAGCGTAGTTTCAGCGGGAGCTAATGAGCAGTACTTC. The encoded protein is CASSVVSAGANEQYF. The rearrangement uses TRBV9 and TRBJ2-5; the match to TRBD2 covers 8 bases. V lost 0 bases and J lost 11; bases outside the gene matches: 12. The CDR3 is 15 residues long. Germline V gene data show CDR1 as SGDLS and CDR2 as YYNGEE.

The V gene is TRBV5-6, the J gene TRBJ1-1; D is possibly TRBD1 (6 bases). The CDR3 contains 13 residues. Deletions cut 2 bases from V and 5 bases from J, with 10 bases between. Germline-derived CDR1 and CDR2 are SGHDT and YYEEEE. The CDR3 spells CASSLPTGTEAFF. The CDR3 bases are TGTGCCAGCAGCTTACCAACAGGGACTGAAGCTTTCTTT.

The gene calls are TRBV6-5 and TRBJ2-7; 7 bases align to TRBD1. This CDR3 is built from 13 residues. V dropped 5 bases and J dropped 7; count of bases not matched to a gene: 8. Germline CDR1 reads MNHEY; CDR2 reads SVGAGI. The CDR3 is CASSQDREMEQYF. The DNA for the CDR3 is TGTGCCAGCAGTCAAGACAGGGAGATGGAGCAGTACTTC.

The chain couples TRBV19 to TRBJ2-7; 13 bases line up with TRBD2. V dropped 8 bases and J dropped 3; count of bases not matched to a gene: 4. Germline V gene data show CDR1 as LNHDA and CDR2 as SQIVND (reference sequence). This CDR3 contains 14 residues. The CDR3 nucleotides read TGTGCCAGTTCTCGGACTAGCGGGAGCTACGAGCAGTACTTC. Translation: CASSRTSGSYEQYF.

This chain uses TRBV5-4 with TRBJ2-2; possibly TRBD1 for D (8 bases). The CDR3 runs to 16 residues. V gave up 2 bases and J gave up 0 bases, with 11 bases separating them. Germline CDR1 reads SGHNT; CDR2 reads YYREEE (reference sequence). The CDR3 DNA is TGTGCCAGCAGCTTAGCGGGACAGGCGAACACCGGGGAGCTGTTTTTT. This encodes CASSLAGQANTGELFF.

V is TRBV4-1 and J is TRBJ2-5; 7 bases map to TRBD2. Per the germline V gene, CDR1 is MGHRA and CDR2 is YSYEKL. This CDR3 is 13 amino acids long. V shed 4 bases and J 5 bases; nucleotides not matched to a gene: 4. This CDR3 reads CASSLAGGETQYF. The DNA for the CDR3 is TGCGCCAGCAGCCTAGCGGGTGGGGAGACCCAGTACTTC.

The CDR3 sequence: CASSGLGGIGDTQYF. The CDR3 DNA reads as TGTGCCAGCAGTGGGTTAGGGGGCATTGGAGATACGCAGTATTTT. This chain uses TRBV25-1 with TRBJ2-3, with 7 bases matching TRBD1. The CDR3 has 15 amino acids. The germline V gene has CDR1 MGHDK and CDR2 SYGVNS. Losses at the gene ends were 4 bases for V and 5 bases for J; bases not matched to a gene: 9.

J is TRBJ2-7 and V is TRBV6-5, with D possibly being TRBD1 (5 bases). V lost 6 bases and J lost 2, with 14 bases in between. The CDR3 sequence is 14 residues long. CDR1 and CDR2 (germline): MNHEY, SVGAGI. CDR3 sequence: CASSPDRGPYEQYF. The CDR3 DNA reads as TGTGCCAGCAGCCCCGACAGAGGTCCCTACGAGCAGTACTTC.

J is TRBJ1-1 and V is TRBV9; no reliable D call. The V and J ends lost 4 bases and 4 bases respectively, with 20 bases between them. Germline V CDR1 and CDR2: SGDLS, YYNGEE. The CDR3 has 16 residues. DNA of the CDR3: TGTGCCAGCAGCTCCAATCGGGGAAACTCTCGCACTGAAGCTTTCTTT. Its protein is CASSSNRGNSRTEAFF.

This CDR3 is CATSSFRGSSEAFF. CDR3 sequence (DNA): TGTGCCACCAGCAGTTTCAGGGGCAGTAGTGAAGCTTTCTTT. The chain uses TRBV15 and TRBJ1-1, with a tentative D call TRBD1 (6 bases). The CDR3 runs 14 residues. The V end was cut by 3 bases, the J end by 7 bases, with 15 bases between. The germline CDR1 and CDR2 sequences are LNHNV and YYDKDF (reference sequence). The complete variable domain, with remaining parts taken from reference TRBV15 and TRBJ1-1, reads DAMVIQNPRYQVTQFGKPVTLSCSQTLNHNVMYWYQQKSSQAPKLLFHYYDKDFNNEADTPDNFQSRRPNTSFCFLDIRSPGLGDTAMYLCATSSFRGSSEAFFGQGTRLTVV.

This chain joins TRBV2 and TRBJ2-7; TRBD2 aligns across 12 bases. The CDR3 contains 15 residues. Germline CDR1 and CDR2: SNHLY and FYNNEI. The J segment lost 2 bases and the V segment lost 3 bases, leaving 2 bases of the junction unmatched. The CDR3 reads CASSDRLAGAYEQYF. As DNA, the CDR3 is TGTGCCAGCAGTGACCGACTAGCGGGGGCCTACGAGCAGTACTTC.

This chain connects TRBV18 to TRBJ1-1; 10 nucleotides align to TRBD1. Trimming at V came to 5 bases and at J to 0 bases, leaving 6 bases not matched to a gene. This CDR3 has 16 residues. CDR1 is KGHSH, CDR2 LQKENI, per germline. The CDR3 protein is CASSSRQGAMNTEAFF. The CDR3 nucleotides read TGTGCCAGCTCATCACGACAGGGGGCTATGAACACTGAAGCTTTCTTT. Drawing the rest from reference TRBV18 and TRBJ1-1, the complete variable domain is NAGVMQNPRHLVRRRGQEARLRCSPMKGHSHVYWYRQLPEEGLKFMVYLQKENIIDESGMPKERFSAEFPKEGPSILRIQQVVRGDSAAYFCASSSRQGAMNTEAFFGQGTRLTVV.

The chain is built from TRBV27 and TRBJ2-1; D possibly corresponds to TRBD2 (6 bases). This CDR3 has 15 amino acids. V was clipped by 2 bases and J by 3 bases, with 11 bases between them. CDR1 MNHEY and CDR2 SMNVEV come from the germline V gene (reference sequence). This chain's CDR3 is CASSLGLAIYNEQFF. The CDR3 coding sequence is TGTGCCAGCAGTTTAGGGCTAGCGATCTACAATGAGCAGTTCTTC.

V is TRBV7-9 and J is TRBJ1-5, with 7 bases lining up with TRBD1. J gave up 2 bases and V 5 bases, and 6 bases lay outside the gene matches. This CDR3 spans 15 amino acids. The germline V gene has CDR1 SEHNR and CDR2 FQNEAQ (reference sequence). DNA for the CDR3: TGTGCCAGCAGCAGACAGGGAGGTGGCAATCAGCCCCAGCATTTT. This translates into CASSRQGGGNQPQHF.

The rearrangement joins TRBV4-1 to TRBJ2-3; TRBD2 agrees at 14 bases. CDR1 and CDR2 from the germline V gene are MGHRA and YSYEKL. The CDR3 totals 17 residues. The V gene end was trimmed by 1 base and the J gene end by 3 bases; junction bases not matched to a gene: 3. CDR3 in DNA: TGCGCCAGCAGCCAAGGGCGGACTAGCGGGAGGACAGATACGCAGTATTTT. Its protein is CASSQGRTSGRTDTQYF.

The CDR3 DNA reads TGCGCCAGCAGCTTAGGGACAGGGGTTGAGCAGTTCTTC. This codes for CASSLGTGVEQFF. V gene TRBV5-1 combines with J gene TRBJ2-1; TRBD1 aligns across 10 bases. The CDR3 extends over 13 amino acids. Trimming cost V 2 bases and J 9 bases; bases outside gene matches: 2. Germline V lookup: CDR1 SGHRS, CDR2 YFSETQ.